A selection of T cell receptor beta chains follows, all from one sample in a study of OX40 agonist ivuxolimab in advanced cancers. The protocol was immunoSEQ multiplex PCR, while the TCRdb copy is restricted to in-frame clones and leaves out a portion. The sample records tens of thousands of clones, approximately 89% being singletons. Sequencing used CD4+ or CD8+ T cells sorted from blood, obtained in a trial of the OX40 agonist ivuxolimab. Source of these receptors: an adult with an advanced solid tumor such as melanoma, head and neck, liver or kidney cancer. Each CDR3 is given without its conserved first and last residue. Size is stated for part of the rows, as once, few or many counts, or as a class when the clone is expanded.

clone_size | j_call | v_call | cdr3_aa
NA | TRBJ2-7 | TRBV28 | ASSPLRSSGVSYEQY
NA | TRBJ1-5 | TRBV28 | ASSLWDLAGGNQPQH
NA | TRBJ2-3 | TRBV7-7 | ASSLGARGDTQY
once | TRBJ2-4 | TRBV2 | ASSGGRGSRNIQY
NA | TRBJ2-5 | TRBV2 | ASNGLGPQETQY
NA | TRBJ2-7 | TRBV5-5 | ASSAAEGGYYEQY
NA | TRBJ2-4 | TRBV6-5 | ASSYSSSRVQY
once | TRBJ1-2 | TRBV15 | ATSTGMYGYT
NA | TRBJ2-7 | TRBV15 | ATSREGAGSSYEQY
few | TRBJ2-7 | TRBV5-1 | ASSIPGSYEQY
NA | TRBJ2-1 | TRBV5-6 | ASSLYFLETNEQF
NA | TRBJ2-1 | TRBV29-1 | SVNRGDEQF
NA | TRBJ2-7 | TRBV28 | ASSLPGTGGSYEQY
NA | TRBJ1-6 | TRBV7-2 | ASSRDSSGNSPLH
NA | TRBJ2-2 | TRBV18 | ASPTGVTGELF
NA | TRBJ1-2 | TRBV2 | ASSGQANYGYT